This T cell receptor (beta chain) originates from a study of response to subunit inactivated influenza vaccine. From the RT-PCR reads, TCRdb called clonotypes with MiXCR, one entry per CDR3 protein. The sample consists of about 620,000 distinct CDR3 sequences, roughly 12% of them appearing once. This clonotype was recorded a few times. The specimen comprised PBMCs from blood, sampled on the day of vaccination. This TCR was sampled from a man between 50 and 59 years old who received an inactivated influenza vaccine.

CDR3 bases: TGTGCCAGCAGTTACTCTCGGGCCCCCCAAGAGACCCAGTACTTC. Translated, it gives CASSYSRAPQETQYF. The rearrangement uses TRBV6-5 and TRBJ2-5; unclear D gene. The CDR3 consists of 15 residues. Germline CDR1 and CDR2: MNHEY and SVGAGI. The V end lost 0 bases, the J end lost 1 base, and 9 bases lay between the germline ends.